This passage covers 13 T cell receptor beta chains from one sample sequenced in a study of OX40 agonist ivuxolimab in advanced cancers. Sequencing used immunoSEQ multiplex PCR; TCRdb keeps in-frame clones, though not all of them. The table lists 90,000 to 95,000 clones, about 87% of them singletons. This sample comprised CD4+ or CD8+ T cells sorted from blood, obtained in a trial of the OX40 agonist ivuxolimab. The receptors here all came from an adult with an advanced solid tumor such as melanoma, head and neck, liver or kidney cancer.

This clone was observed a handful of times. The rearrangement links TRBV28 to TRBJ2-7; TRBD1 is a possible D gene (6 bases). Germline-derived CDR1 and CDR2 are MDHEN and SYDVKM. This CDR3 has 15 residues. The V end lost 5 bases, the J end lost 4 bases, and 18 bases lay between the germline ends. The CDR3 sequence: CASSPGTFGLYEQYF. The CDR3 bases are TGTGCCAGCAGTCCTGGGACATTCGGGCTGTACGAGCAGTACTTC. The full variable domain, rest sourced from reference TRBV28 and TRBJ2-7, is DVKVTQSSRYLVKRTGEKVFLECVQDMDHENMFWYRQDPGLGLRLIYFSYDVKMKEKGDIPEGYSVSREKKERFSLILESASTNQTSMYLCASSPGTFGLYEQYFGPGTRLTVT.

This sequence joins TRBV20-1 and TRBJ2-5; D unresolved. Trimming left V 6 bases short and J 5 bases short, with 10 bases between. This CDR3 contains 11 residues. From germline, CDR1 is DFQATT and CDR2 SNEGSKA (reference sequence). This CDR3 is CSARMTETQYF. CDR3 nucleotides: TGCAGTGCAAGAATGACGGAGACCCAGTACTTC.

V usage is TRBV28 and J usage is TRBJ1-2; D is possibly TRBD1 (6 bases). Trimming removed 2 bases at V and 5 bases at J, with 15 bases between. CDR3 size: 15 residues. CDR1 MDHEN and CDR2 SYDVKM come from the germline V gene. The CDR3: CASSLARGERYGYTF. Here the CDR3 DNA reads TGTGCCAGCAGTTTAGCCAGGGGAGAACGATATGGCTACACCTTC.

The chain links TRBV27 to TRBJ2-1; 9 nucleotides match TRBD2. From germline, CDR1 is MNHEY and CDR2 SMNVEV (reference sequence). V shed 3 bases, J shed 6 bases, and the junction held 9 bases outside the gene matches. This CDR3 has 16 residues. CDR3 sequence (DNA): TGTGCCAGCAGTTTTCTGACTAGCGGTCTTACCAATGAGCAGTTCTTC. Amino acids: CASSFLTSGLTNEQFF.

The chain joins TRBV20-1 to TRBJ1-1; unclear D gene. This CDR3 has 11 residues. The ends were cut back, 3 bases at V and 4 bases at J, with 6 bases in the middle. Germline-derived CDR1 and CDR2 are DFQATT and SNEGSKA (reference sequence). The CDR3 DNA reads as TGCAGTGCTAGCACAAGCACTGAAGCTTTCTTT. It encodes CSASTSTEAFF.

The gene calls are TRBV5-4 and TRBJ2-5, with 13 bases that match TRBD2. V lost 4 bases and J lost 1; bases outside the gene matches: 4. The germline gives CDR1 SGHNT, CDR2 YYREEE (reference sequence). This CDR3 contains 16 residues. The CDR3 protein is CASSQGTSGVQETQYF. In nucleotides, the CDR3 is TGTGCCAGCAGCCAAGGGACTAGCGGGGTCCAAGAGACCCAGTACTTC.

The gene calls are TRBV5-6 and TRBJ2-2; 9 nucleotides agree with TRBD1. CDR1 and CDR2 (germline): SGHDT, YYEEEE. Germline trimming cut 4 bases from V and 6 bases from J; bases unmatched to any gene: 7. The CDR3 extends over 15 amino acids. The CDR3 DNA is TGTGCCAGCAGCCGTCCCGGGACAGGGCCCGGGGAGCTGTTTTTT. Amino acid sequence: CASSRPGTGPGELFF. Variable domain in full (rest from reference TRBV5-6 and TRBJ2-2): DAGVTQSPTHLIKTRGQQVTLRCSPKSGHDTVSWYQQALGQGPQFIFQYYEEEERQRGNFPDRFSGHQFPNYSSELNVNALLLGDSALYLCASSRPGTGPGELFFGEGSRLTVL.

V usage is TRBV5-1 and J usage is TRBJ1-2; 7 positions match TRBD1. This CDR3 spans 14 amino acids. Germline-derived CDR1 and CDR2 are SGHRS and YFSETQ. After removal of 4 bases from V and 1 base from J, the junction contained 4 bases not matched to a gene. The CDR3 sequence is CASSATGNNYGYTF. CDR3 sequence (DNA): TGCGCCAGCAGCGCGACAGGGAATAACTATGGCTACACCTTC.

CDR3 sequence reads: CATLTSGTAYGYTF. CDR3 in DNA: TGTGCCACCCTAACCTCCGGGACAGCGTATGGCTACACCTTC. The chain is built from TRBV27 and TRBJ1-2; 7 nucleotides align to TRBD1. Unmatched junction bases numbered 13, after V lost 10 bases and J lost 5 bases. Germline V gene lookup returns CDR1 MNHEY and CDR2 SMNVEV (reference sequence). The CDR3 totals 14 residues.

The V gene is TRBV5-5, the J gene TRBJ1-5, with 7 positions matching TRBD1. The junction had 5 bases not matched to a gene; V was cut back by 3 bases and J by 5 bases. Looked up from germline, CDR1 is SGHKS and CDR2 is YYEKEE (reference sequence). The CDR3 has 14 residues. The CDR3 DNA sequence: TGTGCCAGCAGCTCGGAAGACAGGGATCAGCCCCAGCATTTT. Translation gives CASSSEDRDQPQHF. The variable domain in full, with the rest retrieved from reference TRBV5-5 and TRBJ1-5, is DAGVTQSPTHLIKTRGQQVTLRCSPISGHKSVSWYQQVLGQGPQFIFQYYEKEERGRGNFPDRFSARQFPNYSSELNVNALLLGDSALYLCASSSEDRDQPQHFGDGTRLSIL.

V is TRBV19 and J is TRBJ1-1; a weak D match, TRBD1 (6 bases). V lost 3 bases, J lost 0 bases, and 11 bases lay in between. This CDR3 comprises 15 residues. Germline lookup yields CDR1 LNHDA and CDR2 SQIVND (reference sequence). For the CDR3, the DNA is TGTGCCAGTAGTATCGACAGGATAATGAACACTGAAGCTTTCTTT. Its protein is CASSIDRIMNTEAFF.

The rearrangement uses TRBV6-1 and TRBJ1-5, with TRBD1 as a possible D gene (5 bases). Trimming removed 3 bases from V and 5 bases from J, with 5 bases in between. The V gene's germline CDR1 is MNHNS and CDR2 SASEGT. The CDR3 runs to 12 residues. The DNA for the CDR3 is TGTGCCAGCAGTGACAGGGATCAGCCCCAGCATTTT. It codes for CASSDRDQPQHF.

The gene calls are TRBV7-9 and TRBJ1-2, with 7 bases matching TRBD1. Trimming at V came to 5 bases and at J to 6 bases, leaving 15 bases not matched to a gene. CDR1 and CDR2 (germline): SEHNR, FQNEAQ (reference sequence). The CDR3 is 16 amino acids. CDR3 in amino acids: CASSLSLIRDSNGYTF. The CDR3 DNA sequence: TGTGCCAGCAGCCTAAGCCTGATCCGGGACAGCAATGGCTACACCTTC. The full variable domain, with the rest looked up from reference TRBV7-9 and TRBJ1-2, is DTGVSQNPRHKITKRGQNVTFRCDPISEHNRLYWYRQTLGQGPEFLTYFQNEAQLEKSRLLSDRFSAERPKGSFSTLEIQRTEQGDSAMYLCASSLSLIRDSNGYTFGSGTRLTVV.